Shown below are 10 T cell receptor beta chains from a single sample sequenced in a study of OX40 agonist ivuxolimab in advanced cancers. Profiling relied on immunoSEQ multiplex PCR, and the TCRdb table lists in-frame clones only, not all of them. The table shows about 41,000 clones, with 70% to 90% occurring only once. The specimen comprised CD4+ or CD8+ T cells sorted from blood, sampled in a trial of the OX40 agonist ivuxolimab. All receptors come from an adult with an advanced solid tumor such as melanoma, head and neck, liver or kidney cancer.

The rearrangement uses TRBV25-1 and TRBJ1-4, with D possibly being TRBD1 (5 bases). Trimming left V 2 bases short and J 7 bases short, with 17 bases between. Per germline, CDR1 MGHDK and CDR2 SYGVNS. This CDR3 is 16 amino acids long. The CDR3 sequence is CASSEVGGTSFEKLFF. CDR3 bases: TGTGCCAGCAGTGAAGTTGGGGGGACCAGTTTTGAAAAACTGTTTTTT.

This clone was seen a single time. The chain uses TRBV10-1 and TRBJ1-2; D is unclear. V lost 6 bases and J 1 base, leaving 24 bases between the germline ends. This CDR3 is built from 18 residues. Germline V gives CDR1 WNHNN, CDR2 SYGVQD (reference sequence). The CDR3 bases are TGCGCCAGCAGAGCCGGAGGAGGGCGTCTGAAATTTAACTATGGCTACACCTTC. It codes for CASRAGGGRLKFNYGYTF.

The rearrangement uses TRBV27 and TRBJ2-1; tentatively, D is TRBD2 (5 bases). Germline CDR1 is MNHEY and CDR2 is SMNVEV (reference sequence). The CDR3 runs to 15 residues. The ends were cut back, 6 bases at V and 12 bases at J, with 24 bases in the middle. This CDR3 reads CASSQTRRASPGQFF. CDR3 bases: TGTGCCAGCAGCCAAACCCGGCGGGCCAGCCCTGGGCAGTTCTTC.

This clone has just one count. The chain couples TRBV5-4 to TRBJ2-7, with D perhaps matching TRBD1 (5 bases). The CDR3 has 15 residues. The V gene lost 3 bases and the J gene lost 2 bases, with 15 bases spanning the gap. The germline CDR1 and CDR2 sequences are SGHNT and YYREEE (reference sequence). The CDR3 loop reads CASSSTVSNPYEQYF. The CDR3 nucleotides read TGTGCCAGCAGCTCGACAGTATCCAACCCCTACGAGCAGTACTTC.

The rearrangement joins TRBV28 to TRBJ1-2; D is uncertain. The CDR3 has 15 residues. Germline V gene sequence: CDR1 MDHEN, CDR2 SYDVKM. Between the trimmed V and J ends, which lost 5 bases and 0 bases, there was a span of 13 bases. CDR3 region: CASSPRSLTNYGYTF. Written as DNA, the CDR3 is TGTGCCAGCAGTCCCCGGAGTCTTACTAACTATGGCTACACCTTC.

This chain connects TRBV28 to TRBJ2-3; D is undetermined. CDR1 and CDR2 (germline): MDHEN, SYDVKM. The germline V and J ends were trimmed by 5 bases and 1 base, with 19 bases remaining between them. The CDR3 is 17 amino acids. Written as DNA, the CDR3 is TGTGCCAGCAGTCCCCTTACCCTGAGCTCCGGCACAGATACGCAGTATTTT. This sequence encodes CASSPLTLSSGTDTQYF.

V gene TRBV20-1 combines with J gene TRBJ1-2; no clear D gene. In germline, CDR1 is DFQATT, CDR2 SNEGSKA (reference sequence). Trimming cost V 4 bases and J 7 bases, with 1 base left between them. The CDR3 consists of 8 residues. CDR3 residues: CSAIGYTF. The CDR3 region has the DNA TGCAGTGCTATTGGCTACACCTTC.

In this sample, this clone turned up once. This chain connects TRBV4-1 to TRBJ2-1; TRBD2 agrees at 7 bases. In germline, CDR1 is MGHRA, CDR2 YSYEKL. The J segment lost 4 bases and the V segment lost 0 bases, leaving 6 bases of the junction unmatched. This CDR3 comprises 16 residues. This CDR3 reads CASSQDGLAAYNEQFF. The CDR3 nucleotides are TGCGCCAGCAGCCAAGACGGGCTAGCGGCTTACAATGAGCAGTTCTTC.

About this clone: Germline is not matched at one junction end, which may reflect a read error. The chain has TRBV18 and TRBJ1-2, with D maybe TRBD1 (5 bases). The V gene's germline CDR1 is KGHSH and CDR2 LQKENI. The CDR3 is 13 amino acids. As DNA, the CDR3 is TGTGCCAGCTCGCCACAAGGGGCCTATGGCTACACCTTC. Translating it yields CASSPQGAYGYTF.

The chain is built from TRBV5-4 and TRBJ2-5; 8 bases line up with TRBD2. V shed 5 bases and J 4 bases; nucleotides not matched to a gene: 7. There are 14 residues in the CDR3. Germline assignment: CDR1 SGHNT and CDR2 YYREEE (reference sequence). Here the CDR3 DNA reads TGTGCCAGCAGTACCGGGGGGGTCGGAGAGACCCAGTACTTC. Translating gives CASSTGGVGETQYF.